This is a list of T cell receptor beta chains from one sample in a study of metastatic and nonmetastatic thyroid tumors. MiXCR was used by TCRdb to re-call the PCR reads. This table holds roughly 30,000 clones, around 4% found once. Sequencing used blood. The receptors come from a male donor with papillary thyroid cancer or a benign thyroid nodule (not recorded which). Some clones in this sample may be carry-over from other donors' samples. Both conserved end residues are part of each CDR3. The order of the fields is J gene, V gene, CDR3 protein.

>TRBJ2-1|TRBV5-1
CASSLGQGQQFF
>TRBJ2-3|TRBV9
CASSGSTDTQYF
>TRBJ2-7|TRBV20-1
CSAGVGLPYEQYF
>TRBJ2-1|TRBV6-1
CANKQLAGTYNEQFF
>TRBJ2-7|TRBV5-6
CASSAAWLRASSYEQYF
>TRBJ2-3|TRBV5-1
CASSLVAGGGTDTQYF
>TRBJ2-1|TRBV24-1
CATSAAGPYNEQFF
>TRBJ2-1|TRBV6-2/TRBV6-3
CASIGTSGFTSEQFF
>TRBJ1-5|TRBV19
CASSELGGQGLYSNQSQHF
>TRBJ2-2|TRBV6-2/TRBV6-3
CASSPNIAGTGELFF
>TRBJ1-4|TRBV5-1
CASSLERRDRGQKGGEKLFF
>TRBJ1-3|TRBV6-2/TRBV6-3
CASSYSGTPGNTIYF
>TRBJ2-2|TRBV20-1
CSAGGLSGGELFF
>TRBJ2-1|TRBV5-1
CASSQDHEQFF
>TRBJ1-1|TRBV4-1
CASSQPHLGTSNTEAFF
>TRBJ2-3|TRBV28
CASSYRDTQYF
>TRBJ2-3|TRBV2
CASSLFTDTQYF
>TRBJ2-2|TRBV2
CASRSTGELFF
>TRBJ2-7|TRBV30
CAWSGGDTTPRSSYEQYF
>TRBJ1-1|TRBV6-2/TRBV6-3
CASSRQGATEAFF
>TRBJ1-3|TRBV6-1
CASRAGGTSGNTIYF
>TRBJ2-3|TRBV7-9
CASSLVATSGRPGTQYF
>TRBJ2-5|TRBV29-1
CSVGVRAQETQYF
>TRBJ1-4|TRBV6-1
CASSEAWVFEKLFF
>TRBJ2-2|TRBV12-3/TRBV12-4
CASSASSGSIGELFF
>TRBJ2-7|TRBV5-1
CASSFAGPYEQYF
>TRBJ2-7|TRBV25-1
CASSRGQPYEQYF
>TRBJ2-1|TRBV12-3/TRBV12-4
CASSSGTSGINEQFF
>TRBJ1-1|TRBV5-1
CASSVEGRNTEAFF
>TRBJ1-6|TRBV6-2/TRBV6-3
CASSWGQGANSPLHF
>TRBJ1-2|TRBV6-5
CASSYSAQGYGYTF
>TRBJ2-4|TRBV6-1
CASTRGGGGGLAKNIQYF
>TRBJ1-3|TRBV28
CASTGTTIYF
>TRBJ2-3|TRBV25-1
CASSESPESSSQYF
>TRBJ2-2|TRBV30
CAWGTSGSTGELFF
>TRBJ2-1|TRBV6-1
CASSEDSGSYNEQFF
>TRBJ2-1|TRBV19
CASSIVARVPNEQFF
>TRBJ2-5|TRBV14
CASSPLGMGTQYF
>TRBJ2-2|TRBV2
CASSARSTGELFF
>TRBJ1-5|TRBV5-1
CASSFGDTNQPQHF
>TRBJ1-2|TRBV6-1
CASSKQGVDGYTF
>TRBJ2-5|TRBV18
CASSPGPGGETQYF
>TRBJ1-1|TRBV19
CASSIDDSTEAFF
>TRBJ1-1|TRBV28
CASSGGVGNTEAFF
>TRBJ2-7|TRBV12-3/TRBV12-4
CASSLASGSYEQYF